The clone carrying this T cell receptor (beta chain) was detected only once. This sample was included in a study of blood T cell repertoires in COVID-19. Germline CDR1 reads MGHRA; CDR2 reads YSYEKL. The CDR3 runs to 15 residues. Trimming stripped 4 bases from V and 0 bases from J, with 11 bases between. Generated by immunoSEQ multiplex PCR, the TCRdb table keeps only in-frame clones and is missing some. There are approximately 92,000 clones in the sample; roughly 84% occur only once, and 1.5% to 2.5% lies in the top ten. This clonotype originated in a man in his 70s with active or convalescent COVID-19. The sample comprised peripheral blood. The rearrangement links TRBV4-1 to TRBJ2-3, with a possible D match to TRBD1 (5 bases). CDR3 DNA sequence: TGCGCCAGCAGCCGCTGGGGCGGAAGCACAGATACGCAGTATTTT. It codes for CASSRWGGSTDTQYF.